This T cell receptor beta chain appears in the sequencing data of a study of cytomegalovirus exposure and HLA in healthy donors. About the study: The study's early data release held about 77 million unique TCRs from HLA-typed donors. Study-wide points: A later analysis, which compared TCR beta chains of equal frequency, found the HLA-associated ones more clonally expanded.

The primer mix had 60 Vbeta and 13 Jbeta primers. Generated by immunoSEQ multiplex PCR, the TCRdb table keeps only in-frame clones and is missing some. The sample records roughly 290,000 clones, roughly 90% being singletons. A note on this clone: Its target is not known.

The receptor was isolated from a woman younger than 30 in good health and CMV-seronegative. Sequenced input: PBMCs.

CDR3 sequence reads: CAISESLKGQGNSPLHF. The CDR3 nucleotides are TGTGCCATCAGTGAGTCGTTAAAGGGACAGGGGAATTCACCCCTCCACTTT. The chain couples TRBV10-3 to TRBJ1-6, with 10 bases that match TRBD1. CDR1 and CDR2 (germline): ENHRY, SYGVKD. The CDR3 has 17 amino acids. V shed 0 bases and J 7 bases; nucleotides not matched to a gene: 6.